What follows are 14 T cell receptor beta chains derived from one specimen sequenced in a study of Ad26.COV2.S vaccination and SARS-CoV-2 variants. Treatment noted: some 20 received Ad26.COV2.S at low or high dose, single or two shots; several received placebo; per-sample allocation not given. Sampling was done on day 63 after the first vaccine or placebo injection. Assay used: immunoSEQ multiplex PCR; TCRdb lists only in-frame clones, some missing. The sample contains hundreds of thousands of clones, 86% of which appear only once. The starting material was peripheral blood, obtained in a trial of Ad26.COV2.S vaccine versus placebo. The receptor set was obtained from a person aged 18 to 59 who received the Ad26.COV2.S COVID-19 vaccine or a placebo.

This clone was observed many times. V and J are TRBV2 and TRBJ2-1, with 9 nucleotides matching TRBD2. The germline V gene has CDR1 SNHLY and CDR2 FYNNEI. V lost 6 bases, J lost 6 bases, and 12 bases stayed unmatched. The CDR3 is made up of 16 amino acids. The CDR3 DNA follows: TGTGCCAGCAGCTTCATTAGCGGGAGCGGGACCAATGAGCAGTTCTTC. It is translated as CASSFISGSGTNEQFF.

With regard to this clone: The identical CDR3 is also encoded by other nucleotide sequences in the sample. V is TRBV28 and J is TRBJ2-3; weak D call: TRBD1 (6 bases). Trimming cost V 8 bases and J 1 base, with 13 bases left between them. Germline CDR1 reads MDHEN; CDR2 reads SYDVKM. The CDR3 is made up of 14 amino acids. CDR3: CASSTTGGTDTQYF. CDR3 nucleotides: TGTGCCAGCTCTACGACAGGAGGCACAGATACGCAGTATTTT.

The chain employs TRBV5-1 and TRBJ2-5, with a weak D call TRBD2 (6 bases). The CDR3 has 16 amino acids. Germline CDR1 is SGHRS and CDR2 is YFSETQ. The V and J ends lost 4 bases and 4 bases respectively, with 20 bases between them. CDR3 region: CASSDERKAGLETQYF. Here the CDR3 DNA reads TGCGCCAGCAGCGACGAGCGTAAGGCGGGACTAGAGACCCAGTACTTC.

The chain employs TRBV4-3 and TRBJ2-3; TRBD2 aligns across 8 bases. This CDR3 comprises 17 residues. The germline gives CDR1 LGHNA, CDR2 YSLEER. J was trimmed by 2 bases and V by 0 bases; bases with no gene match: 7. The chain's CDR3 is CASSQEGGGPYTDTQYF. CDR3 DNA sequence: TGCGCCAGCAGCCAAGAGGGCGGGGGGCCCTACACAGATACGCAGTATTTT.

The rearrangement uses TRBV4-3 and TRBJ2-5; D remains ambiguous. Trimming cost V 0 bases and J 2 bases, with 10 bases left between them. The germline gives CDR1 LGHNA, CDR2 YSLEER. The CDR3 spans 15 residues. The CDR3 DNA reads as TGCGCCAGCAGCCAAGATTGGGCACTACAAGAGACCCAGTACTTC. Protein sequence: CASSQDWALQETQYF.

The table lists this clone with a count of one. The chain links TRBV4-2 to TRBJ2-3, with 13 positions matching TRBD2. CDR1 and CDR2 from the germline V gene are LGHNA and YNFKEQ. The CDR3 spans 17 residues. After removal of 3 bases from V and 3 bases from J, the junction contained 6 bases not matched to a gene. CDR3 loop: CASSQVGLAGVTDTQYF. The CDR3 DNA reads TGTGCCAGCAGCCAGGTAGGACTAGCGGGGGTGACAGATACGCAGTATTTT.

This chain links TRBV25-1 with TRBJ2-1; TRBD1 aligns across 9 bases. Germline CDR1 MGHDK, CDR2 SYGVNS. The CDR3 extends over 17 amino acids. V shed 6 bases and J 7 bases; nucleotides not matched to a gene: 16. In nucleotides, the CDR3 is TGTGCCAGCAGCGCTCTCCTCGGACAGGGGAAGGCAAATGAGCAGTTCTTC. Its translation is CASSALLGQGKANEQFF.

This chain uses TRBV3-1 (or the pseudogene TRBV3-2) with TRBJ1-1, with a possible D match to TRBD1 (5 bases). The CDR3 consists of 14 residues. Germline lookup yields CDR1 LGHDT and CDR2 YNNKEL (reference sequence). Trimming cost V 7 bases and J 1 base, with 13 bases left between them. CDR3 bases: TGTGCCAGCACCCTCGACAGAAGGAACACTGAAGCTTTCTTT. This sequence encodes CASTLDRRNTEAFF.

This chain links TRBV19 with TRBJ2-7; maybe TRBD1 (7 bases). In germline, CDR1 is LNHDA, CDR2 SQIVND (reference sequence). Trimming pared 8 bases from V and 7 bases from J, leaving 12 bases between. The CDR3 runs to 11 residues. CDR3 sequence reads: CASSQGGEQYF. The DNA for the CDR3 is TGTGCCAGTTCCCAGGGGGGAGAGCAGTACTTC.

V usage is TRBV27 and J usage is TRBJ2-7; D may be TRBD2 (5 bases). V was cut by 7 bases and J by 2 bases, with 18 bases left in between. Germline V gene data show CDR1 as MNHEY and CDR2 as SMNVEV (reference sequence). CDR3 length: 15 residues. CDR3 DNA: TGTGCCAGCACCAAGCTCGGGATCGCCCCCTACGAGCAGTACTTC. Translation: CASTKLGIAPYEQYF.

The chain combines TRBV7-9 with TRBJ1-1, with TRBD1 identical over 9 bases. Germline V gives CDR1 SEHNR, CDR2 FQNEAQ (reference sequence). The ends lost 5 bases at V and 3 bases at J; junction bases unmatched: 7. This CDR3 contains 15 residues. CDR3 in amino acids: CASSPSQGAYTEAFF. The CDR3 nucleotides read TGTGCCAGCAGCCCATCACAGGGGGCGTACACTGAAGCTTTCTTT.

This clone has a single count. The genes are TRBV5-4 and TRBJ1-4; a possible D gene is TRBD1 (5 bases). CDR3 size: 13 residues. V lost 4 bases and J lost 8, with 12 bases in between. Per the germline V gene, CDR1 is SGHNT and CDR2 is YYREEE (reference sequence). CDR3 nucleotide sequence: TGTGCCAGCAGCCCGGGACTTAGGGAAAAACTGTTTTTT. This encodes CASSPGLREKLFF.

This clone was seen a handful of times. The V call is TRBV19, the J call TRBJ1-1, with TRBD1 as a possible D gene (5 bases). CDR3 length equals 11 residues. The germline V gene encodes CDR1 LNHDA and CDR2 SQIVND (reference sequence). Trimming took off 8 bases at V and 5 bases at J, with 9 bases between the two ends. CDR3 loop: CASEWGTEAFF. CDR3 bases: TGTGCCAGTGAGTGGGGGACTGAAGCTTTCTTT.

This clone was found once. The genes are TRBV15 and TRBJ2-7; a possible D gene is TRBD2 (5 bases). The CDR3 contains 14 residues. The germline gives CDR1 LNHNV, CDR2 YYDKDF (reference sequence). Trimming took 9 bases from V and 6 from J, leaving 21 bases between them. For the CDR3, the DNA is TGTGCCACTAAAGCCGACTGGTTCCGGGGCGAGCAGTACTTC. It specifies CATKADWFRGEQYF.